These 18 T cell receptor beta chains came from one sample sequenced in a study of CD8 T cells in ankylosing spondylitis. TCRdb called the 5' RACE reads again in MiXCR, with one record for every CDR3 protein. The table includes approximately 200,000 distinct CDR3 sequences, over 10% detected once. The sequencing sample was made of blood, either unsorted or a sorted T cell fraction (not recorded which). These receptors all come from a male donor with ankylosing spondylitis or in good health (not recorded which).

This clonotype was recorded at least ten times. The chain joins TRBV7-9 to TRBJ2-7; D is unresolved. V was trimmed by 5 bases and J by 3 bases, leaving 5 bases between them. Per the germline V gene, CDR1 is SEHNR and CDR2 is FQNEAQ (reference sequence). The CDR3 contains 11 residues. The CDR3 DNA sequence: TGTGCCAGCAGCAGCAACTACGAGCAGTACTTC. Its protein is CASSSNYEQYF.

This rearrangement joins TRBV6-1 to TRBJ2-1; possibly TRBD1 for D (6 bases). The germline CDR1 and CDR2 sequences are MNHNS and SASEGT. The germline V and J ends were trimmed by 1 base and 2 bases, with 6 bases remaining between them. The length of the CDR3 is 14 residues. This CDR3 is CASSEDRAYNEQFF. CDR3 coding DNA: TGTGCCAGCAGTGAAGACAGGGCCTACAATGAGCAGTTCTTC.

The table lists this clonotype with many counts. The V gene is TRBV11-2, the J gene TRBJ2-5; D may match TRBD1 or TRBD2 (6 bases each). This CDR3 contains 16 residues. Germline values: CDR1 SGHAT, CDR2 FQNNGV. V shed 4 bases and J shed 4 bases, with 19 bases lying between them. DNA of the CDR3: TGTGCCAGCAGCTACTCGGGACTCTCACAGGGAGAGACCCAGTACTTC. It yields the protein CASSYSGLSQGETQYF.

This clonotype appeared a few times. V is TRBV2 and J is TRBJ1-5; possibly TRBD1 for D (5 bases). The ends were cut back, 5 bases at V and 4 bases at J, with 15 bases in the middle. The germline CDR1 and CDR2 sequences are SNHLY and FYNNEI. The CDR3 runs to 15 residues. CDR3 protein: CASSQGHGLNQPQHF. For the CDR3, the DNA is TGTGCCAGCAGTCAGGGCCACGGTTTGAATCAGCCCCAGCATTTT. Supplemented by reference TRBV2 and TRBJ1-5, the full variable domain reads EPEVTQTPSHQVTQMGQEVILRCVPISNHLYFYWYRQILGQKVEFLVSFYNNEISEKSEIFDDQFSVERPDGSNFTLKIRSTKLEDSAMYFCASSQGHGLNQPQHFGDGTRLSIL.

This sequence joins TRBV4-2 and TRBJ2-5; 7 bases agree with TRBD1. The length of the CDR3 is 15 residues. In germline, CDR1 is LGHNA, CDR2 YNFKEQ. J was trimmed by 4 bases and V by 5 bases; bases with no gene match: 10. Here the CDR3 DNA reads TGTGCCAGCAGCATCCGGGACAGAGGTCCAGAGACCCAGTACTTC. Its protein product is CASSIRDRGPETQYF.

V and J are TRBV27 and TRBJ2-6; possibly TRBD1 or TRBD2 for D (5 bases each). CDR1 and CDR2 (germline): MNHEY, SMNVEV (reference sequence). The CDR3 is 19 amino acids. The V end was cut by 0 bases, the J end by 0 bases, with 15 bases between. The CDR3, as DNA: TGTGCCAGCAGTTTATCCGAGGGGCGAGGGAGCTCTGGGGCCAACGTCCTGACTTTC. This sequence encodes CASSLSEGRGSSGANVLTF. Drawing the rest from reference TRBV27 and TRBJ2-6, the complete variable domain is EAQVTQNPRYLITVTGKKLTVTCSQNMNHEYMSWYRQDPGLGLRQIYYSMNVEVTDKGDVPEGYKVSRKEKRNFPLILESPSPNQTSLYFCASSLSEGRGSSGANVLTFGAGSRLTVL.

This clonotype has ten or more counts. The chain carries TRBV4-1 and TRBJ2-7; a possible D gene is TRBD1 (5 bases). Germline V gene data show CDR1 as MGHRA and CDR2 as YSYEKL. Trimming stripped 1 base from V and 2 bases from J, with 9 bases between. The CDR3 loop spans 14 amino acids. Here the CDR3 reads CASSQGSGTYEQYF. The CDR3, as DNA: TGCGCCAGCAGCCAAGGGTCAGGGACCTACGAGCAGTACTTC.

The gene calls are TRBV6-1 and TRBJ2-1, with 7 nucleotides matching TRBD2. The germline V gene has CDR1 MNHNS and CDR2 SASEGT. CDR3 length equals 15 residues. J gave up 5 bases and V 6 bases, and 10 bases lay outside the gene matches. The CDR3 nucleotides read TGTGCCAGCAGCCCCCCGGGGGGAGCCCACAATGAGCAGTTCTTC. Translated: CASSPPGGAHNEQFF.

This clonotype was recorded at least ten times. The junction departs from the called germline gene at one end, perhaps through a read error. The V gene is TRBV29-1, the J gene TRBJ1-1, with 7 bases matching TRBD1. The CDR3 is 11 amino acids. Germline V lookup: CDR1 SQVTM, CDR2 ANQGSEA. CDR3 residues: CSVDEQGIKVF. In DNA form, the CDR3 reads TGCAGCGTTGACGAACAGGGGATTAAGGTCTTT.

CDR3 region: CASSSDSFQETQYF. In nucleotides, the CDR3 is TGTGCCAGCAGCTCGGACAGCTTCCAAGAGACCCAGTACTTC. V and J are TRBV7-9 and TRBJ2-5; a weak D match, TRBD1 (6 bases). V was clipped by 4 bases and J by 1 base, with 10 bases between them. From germline, CDR1 is SEHNR and CDR2 FQNEAQ (reference sequence). The CDR3 has 14 residues.

This CDR3 is CASSPTTQNYGYTF. CDR3 bases: TGCGCCAGCAGCCCGACAACGCAGAACTATGGCTACACCTTC. The chain employs TRBV4-1 and TRBJ1-2; no definite D call. Trimming shortened V by 4 bases and J by 2 bases, and 11 bases separated the two germline ends. The CDR3 runs to 14 residues. Germline V gives CDR1 MGHRA, CDR2 YSYEKL.

The rearrangement uses TRBV10-3 and TRBJ2-7; TRBD2 is a possible D gene (6 bases). Looked up from germline, CDR1 is ENHRY and CDR2 is SYGVKD. The CDR3 is 16 residues long. V was shortened by 0 bases and J by 0 bases, with 12 bases between the two germline ends. CDR3 in DNA: TGTGCCATCAGTGAGTCGACACTCGGGAGCTCCTACGAGCAGTACTTC. Translating it yields CAISESTLGSSYEQYF.

V and J are TRBV20-1 and TRBJ1-1, with unresolved D. The germline V gene encodes CDR1 DFQATT and CDR2 SNEGSKA (reference sequence). Trimming pared 2 bases from V and 2 bases from J, leaving 6 bases between. CDR3 size: 12 residues. DNA for the CDR3: TGCAGTGCTAGAATCATTAACACTGAAGCTTTCTTT. It translates to CSARIINTEAFF.

This clonotype occurred a few times. V gene TRBV12-3 or TRBV12-4 combines with J gene TRBJ2-3, with D hard to call. The CDR3 loop spans 13 amino acids. Between the trimmed V and J ends, which lost 5 bases and 5 bases, there was a span of 11 bases. The CDR3 DNA follows: TGTGCCAGCAGTCCCCCCTCCCAAGATACGCAGTATTTT. Its protein is CASSPPSQDTQYF.

This clonotype was found a few times. Just one base apart from a much larger clone, this may be a read error. CDR3 nucleotide sequence: TGTGCCAGCAGCTTAAAAGAGACCCAGTACTTC. This encodes CASSLKETQYF. J is TRBJ2-5 and V is TRBV11-1, with D unresolved. Trimming took off 2 bases at V and 3 bases at J, with 1 base between the two ends. The length of the CDR3 is 11 residues. The germline CDR1 and CDR2 sequences are SGHAT and FQDESV (reference sequence).

The rearrangement links TRBV4-1 to TRBJ1-1; D is uncertain. The CDR3 loop spans 16 amino acids. Germline CDR1 reads MGHRA; CDR2 reads YSYEKL. Trimming cost V 5 bases and J 0 bases, with 16 bases left between them. The CDR3 is CASSSNGVTLNTEAFF. The CDR3 DNA is TGCGCCAGCAGCTCAAACGGTGTCACCTTGAACACTGAAGCTTTCTTT.

This chain links TRBV7-9 with TRBJ2-7, with D unresolved. Germline V gene lookup returns CDR1 SEHNR and CDR2 FQNEAQ (reference sequence). V was shortened by 5 bases and J by 4 bases, with 18 bases between the two germline ends. The length of the CDR3 is 15 residues. The chain's CDR3 is CASSASYTLGYEQYF. For the CDR3, the DNA is TGTGCCAGCAGCGCGTCCTATACCTTAGGGTACGAGCAGTACTTC.

This clonotype was detected only a few times. DNA of the CDR3: TGTGCCTGGAGTGTAAGGGAAAACACTGAAGCTTTCTTT. This sequence encodes CAWSVRENTEAFF. The rearrangement links TRBV30 to TRBJ1-1; D remains ambiguous. This CDR3 is 13 amino acids long. CDR1 and CDR2 from the germline V gene are GTSNPN and SVGIG (reference sequence). With 0 bases removed from V and 2 bases from J, the gap between germline ends came to 7 bases.